Listed below are T cell receptor beta chains from one sample, sequenced in a study of shared clonotypes between healthy human individuals. Sequencing used immunoSEQ multiplex PCR; TCRdb keeps in-frame clones, though not all of them. The data contain approximately 2,000,000 clones, around 93% of them singletons. Input material: naive CD4+ T cells from PBMCs. Receptors originate from a man aged 18 to 30 in good health. Some clones in this sample may be carry-over from other donors' samples. CDR3s include the opening cysteine and the closing phenylalanine or tryptophan. The D gene is left open where the match is weak. Part of the rows lack a size; the others show once, few, many or a class for expanded clones.

d_gene	v_gene	abundance	j_gene	CDR3nt	CDR3aa
-	TRBV18	few	TRBJ1-1	TGTGCCAGCTCACCGAACACTGAAGCTTTCTTT	CASSPNTEAFF
-	TRBV5-1	-	TRBJ2-4	TGCGCCAGCAGCTTAAACAGGGTCGACGGCGAAAACATTCAGTACTTC	CASSLNRVDGENIQYF
TRBD1	TRBV2	few	TRBJ1-5	TGTGCCAGCAGTGGAGGACAGGGGAATCAGCCCCAGCATTTT	CASSGGQGNQPQHF
-	TRBV7-9	-	TRBJ1-1	TGTGCCAGCAGCTTATGGGCAGGGGCGGGAACTGAAGCTTTCTTT	CASSLWAGAGTEAFF
-	TRBV10-2	-	TRBJ1-2	TGCGCCAGCATGGACAGCCCGGGACATCGCCCGTTGGGCTACACCTTC	CASMDSPGHRPLGYTF
-	TRBV5-1	-	TRBJ2-7	TGCGCCAGCAGCTTCGGGATTCAACTCTCCTACGAGCAGTACTTC	CASSFGIQLSYEQYF
-	TRBV6-1	-	TRBJ1-1	TGTGCCACGACAGAGAGGGGGAGCACTGAAGCTTTCTTT	CATTERGSTEAFF
TRBD2	TRBV7-2	-	TRBJ2-1	TGTGCCAGCAGCTTACTTGGTGTAGCGGGAGGGCGCGCTGAGCAGTTCTTC	CASSLLGVAGGRAEQFF
-	TRBV5-1	-	TRBJ2-2	TGCGCCAGCCAAACATTGGGGACCGGGGAGCTGTTTTTT	CASQTLGTGELFF
TRBD1	TRBV11-3	few	TRBJ1-1	TGTGCCAGCAGCTTTTCCGGGACAGGGCAAACTGAAGCTTTCTTT	CASSFSGTGQTEAFF
TRBD1	TRBV18	-	TRBJ1-2	TGTGCCAGCTCACGGGACAGTAACTATGGCTACACCTTC	CASSRDSNYGYTF
TRBD2	TRBV28	-	TRBJ2-7	TGTGCCAGCACCCCGGCGGGAGAAGCGTACGAGCAGTACTTT	CASTPAGEAYEQYF
TRBD2	TRBV19	-	TRBJ2-1	TGTGCCAGTAGTATTGGGCAGGTTCGGAGCGGGAGACGCAATGAGCAGTTCTTC	CASSIGQVRSGRRNEQFF
-	TRBV2	-	TRBJ2-7	TGTGCCAGCAGTGTGGGCAGGCAGTCCTACGAGCAGTACTTC	CASSVGRQSYEQYF
-	TRBV5-1	-	TRBJ1-4	TGCGCCAGCAGCCCTACCAAACAGCCTCTTGGGGAAAAACTGTTTTTT	CASSPTKQPLGEKLFF
-	TRBV28	once	TRBJ1-1	TGTGCCAGCAGTCCGACCGGGACGGTGAACACTGAAGCTTTCTTT	CASSPTGTVNTEAFF
TRBD1	TRBV28	-	TRBJ1-2	TGTGCCAGCAGGGTGCCAGGGGGTCTATTGGGCGGCTACACCTTC	CASRVPGGLLGGYTF
-	TRBV4-3	-	TRBJ2-1	TGCGCCAGCAGCCTCCCGGGAAGGGGGGATGAGCAGTTCTTC	CASSLPGRGDEQFF
-	TRBV6-4	-	TRBJ1-3	TGTGCCAACCCGAACGGGACGGAGGATTCTGGAAACACCATATATTTT	CANPNGTEDSGNTIYF
-	TRBV28	-	TRBJ2-1	TGTGCCAGCGGAGGCGGACGGACCGCGGAGCAGTTCTTC	CASGGGRTAEQFF
-	TRBV27	-	TRBJ2-3	TGTGCCAGCAGGATAGGGCGGTGGGGGGATACGCAGTATTTT	CASRIGRWGDTQYF
-	TRBV11-2	-	TRBJ1-5	TGTGCCAGCAGCTTGTCCGACGGGGTACAGCCCCAGCATTTT	CASSLSDGVQPQHF
TRBD1	TRBV27	-	TRBJ1-1	TGTGCCAGCAGCCTTGACAGGGATCGAACTGAAGCTTTCTTT	CASSLDRDRTEAFF
-	TRBV7-3	-	TRBJ2-3	TGTGCCAGCAGCCCCCGTCGAGGAGATACGCAGTATTTT	CASSPRRGDTQYF
-	TRBV25-1	-	TRBJ2-2	TGTGCCAGCGCAAAAGGGAGCGGGGAGCTGTTTTTT	CASAKGSGELFF
TRBD1	TRBV25-1	-	TRBJ2-7	TGTGCCAGCAGTGAATTACTTCCACGGGACAGGGAATGCGAGCAGTACTTC	CASSELLPRDRECEQYF
TRBD2	TRBV10-1	-	TRBJ2-7	TGCGCCAGCAGTGAGAAGCGGGAAACCTACGAGCAGTACTTC	CASSEKRETYEQYF
-	TRBV2	-	TRBJ2-1	TGTGCCACCAAGGAAGGAGGTCCATCCTACAATGAGCAGTTCTTC	CATKEGGPSYNEQFF
-	TRBV5-1	-	TRBJ1-3	TGCGCCAGCAGCACGGACAGTGAATCTGGAAACACCATATATTTT	CASSTDSESGNTIYF
-	TRBV25-1	-	TRBJ1-2	TGTGCCAGCAGTCCGGGCGGGACCGTCGGAAGCTACACCTTC	CASSPGGTVGSYTF
TRBD2	TRBV27	-	TRBJ2-4	TGTGCCAGCAAGGAAGCGGGACTAGGATTAAACATTCAGTACTTC	CASKEAGLGLNIQYF
-	TRBV11-2	-	TRBJ2-1	TGTGCCAGCAGCTCCCTGGTAATGAATGAGCAGTTCTTC	CASSSLVMNEQFF
-	TRBV19	-	TRBJ1-5	TGTGCCAGTAGCCCCAAAGACAGGCCGGGGGTGGGCAATCAGCCCCAGCATTTT	CASSPKDRPGVGNQPQHF
TRBD1	TRBV4-1	once	TRBJ2-7	TGCGCCAGCAGCCAAGAATCGCGACAGGGGTCGCGCGAGCAGTACTTC	CASSQESRQGSREQYF
TRBD1	TRBV6-5	-	TRBJ1-5	TGTGCCAGCAGTCCCGGGACAGGGGATCATCAGCCCCAGCATTTT	CASSPGTGDHQPQHF
-	TRBV6-5	-	TRBJ2-7	TGTGCCAGCAGTTACCTGACCAGCTCCTACGAGCAGTACTTC	CASSYLTSSYEQYF
-	TRBV10-3	-	TRBJ1-2	TGTGCCATCAGCATACAACTTTATGGCTACACCTTC	CAISIQLYGYTF
-	TRBV7-3	-	TRBJ2-5	TGTGCCAGCAGCTTAATGTCGGCAGCTCGGACGCAAGAGACCCAGTACTTC	CASSLMSAARTQETQYF
-	TRBV2	once	TRBJ1-3	TGTGCCAGCAGTAAAAGCGGCCTCTCTGGAAACACCATATATTTT	CASSKSGLSGNTIYF
-	TRBV9	-	TRBJ1-2	TGTGCCAGCAGCGTAGATCCAGGCTCCTCATATGGCTACACCTTC	CASSVDPGSSYGYTF
-	TRBV4-1	-	TRBJ1-6	TGCGCCAGCACTCCAAGAATACCAGGCGCCGATAATTCACCCCTCCACTTT	CASTPRIPGADNSPLHF
-	TRBV5-5	-	TRBJ1-2	TGTGCCAGCAGCATCAATAGTAATGGCTACACCTTC	CASSINSNGYTF
-	TRBV6-5	once	TRBJ2-2	TGTGCCAGTTTACCCGGGGCCCTAGGTACCGGGGAGCTGTTTTTT	CASLPGALGTGELFF